This is a list of T cell receptor beta chains from one sample in a study of human T cells and chemical hapten exposure. TCRdb called the RACE reads again in MiXCR, with one record for every CDR3 protein. The sample has 80,000 to 100,000 distinct CDR3 sequences; 9.3% are singletons. The input for sequencing was whole blood, taken in connection with sensitization to the hapten diphenylcyclopropenone (DPC). These receptors were obtained from a woman aged 40 to 50 with alopecia areata. Some clones in this sample may be carry-over from other donors' samples. Each CDR3 is given with its conserved first and last residue. A D gene is named only where the DNA matches it firmly. Size is stated for part of the rows, as once, few or many counts, or as a class when the clone is expanded.

clone size	V gene	J gene	D gene	CDR3 DNA	CDR3 protein
few	TRBV7-2	TRBJ2-1	.	TGTGCCAGCAGCTTAACGCTTTCGCCATACAATGAGCAGTTCTTC	CASSLTLSPYNEQFF
few	TRBV19	TRBJ2-1	TRBD2	TGTGCCAGTAGGACCCTTACTAGCGGGAGGGGCGATGAGCAGTTCTTC	CASRTLTSGRGDEQFF
few	TRBV9	TRBJ2-7	TRBD2	TGTGCCAGCAGCAAGGGACTAGCGGGTTCCTACGAGCAGTACTTC	CASSKGLAGSYEQYF
few	TRBV18	TRBJ2-5	TRBD2	TGTGCCAGCTCACCACCCGGACTAGCACTGGAGACCCAGTACTTC	CASSPPGLALETQYF
few	TRBV11-2	TRBJ2-7	.	TGTGCCAGCAGCACTCTTACAGGGTCCTACGAGCAGTACTTC	CASSTLTGSYEQYF
.	TRBV6-5	TRBJ2-2	TRBD2	TGTGCCAGCAGTTACGTGTCGACGGGTGTGGGACTAGCGGGAGCCGGGGAGCTGTTTTTT	CASSYVSTGVGLAGAGELFF
many	TRBV29-1	TRBJ1-1	TRBD1	TGCAGCGTTGCACAGGGGCAAGTCACTGAAGCTTTCTTT	CSVAQGQVTEAFF
few	TRBV29-1	TRBJ2-1	.	TGCAGCGAGCGGAAATACAATGAGCAGTTCTTC	CSERKYNEQFF
.	TRBV11-2	TRBJ2-4	TRBD2	TGTGCCAGCAGTTCTAGCGGGAGGGTGAACATTCAGTACTTC	CASSSSGRVNIQYF
.	TRBV28	TRBJ2-1	TRBD2	TGTGCCAGCAGTTCCCCAAGCGGGAACTACAATGAGCAGTTCTTC	CASSSPSGNYNEQFF
many	TRBV6-1	TRBJ1-1	.	TGTGCCAGCAGTGACCGAGACATGCTTGGGGCTGAAGCTTTCTTT	CASSDRDMLGAEAFF
few	TRBV4-3	TRBJ1-3	.	TGCGCCAGCAGCCAAGATGTCGGCCCGACGGACTCTGGAAACACCATATATTTT	CASSQDVGPTDSGNTIYF
many	TRBV6-5	TRBJ2-7	.	TGTGCCAGCAGACCGGCGACGGAGGGGGAGCAGTACTTC	CASRPATEGEQYF
many	TRBV18	TRBJ1-1	.	TGTGCCAGCTCCCCCAGCCCCGGGGGGATGACTTTCTTT	CASSPSPGGMTFF
many	TRBV27	TRBJ1-5	TRBD1	TGTGCCAGCAGTCCTACAGGGGGAGGTCAGCCCCAGCATTTT	CASSPTGGGQPQHF
few	TRBV28	TRBJ2-7	.	TGTGCCAGCAGTTTATCAGGGGCCGAGCAGTACTTC	CASSLSGAEQYF
many	TRBV2	TRBJ2-7	TRBD2	TGTGCCAGCCGGCGGGAGCCCCCCTACGAGCAGTACTTC	CASRREPPYEQYF
many	TRBV12-3/TRBV12-4	TRBJ2-5	.	TGTGCCAGCACCCTGACAGGACAAGAGACCCAGTACTTC	CASTLTGQETQYF
many	TRBV5-4	TRBJ2-3	TRBD2	TGTGCCAGCAGCTCCAGGACTAGCGGGATAGGAGATACGCAGTATTTT	CASSSRTSGIGDTQYF